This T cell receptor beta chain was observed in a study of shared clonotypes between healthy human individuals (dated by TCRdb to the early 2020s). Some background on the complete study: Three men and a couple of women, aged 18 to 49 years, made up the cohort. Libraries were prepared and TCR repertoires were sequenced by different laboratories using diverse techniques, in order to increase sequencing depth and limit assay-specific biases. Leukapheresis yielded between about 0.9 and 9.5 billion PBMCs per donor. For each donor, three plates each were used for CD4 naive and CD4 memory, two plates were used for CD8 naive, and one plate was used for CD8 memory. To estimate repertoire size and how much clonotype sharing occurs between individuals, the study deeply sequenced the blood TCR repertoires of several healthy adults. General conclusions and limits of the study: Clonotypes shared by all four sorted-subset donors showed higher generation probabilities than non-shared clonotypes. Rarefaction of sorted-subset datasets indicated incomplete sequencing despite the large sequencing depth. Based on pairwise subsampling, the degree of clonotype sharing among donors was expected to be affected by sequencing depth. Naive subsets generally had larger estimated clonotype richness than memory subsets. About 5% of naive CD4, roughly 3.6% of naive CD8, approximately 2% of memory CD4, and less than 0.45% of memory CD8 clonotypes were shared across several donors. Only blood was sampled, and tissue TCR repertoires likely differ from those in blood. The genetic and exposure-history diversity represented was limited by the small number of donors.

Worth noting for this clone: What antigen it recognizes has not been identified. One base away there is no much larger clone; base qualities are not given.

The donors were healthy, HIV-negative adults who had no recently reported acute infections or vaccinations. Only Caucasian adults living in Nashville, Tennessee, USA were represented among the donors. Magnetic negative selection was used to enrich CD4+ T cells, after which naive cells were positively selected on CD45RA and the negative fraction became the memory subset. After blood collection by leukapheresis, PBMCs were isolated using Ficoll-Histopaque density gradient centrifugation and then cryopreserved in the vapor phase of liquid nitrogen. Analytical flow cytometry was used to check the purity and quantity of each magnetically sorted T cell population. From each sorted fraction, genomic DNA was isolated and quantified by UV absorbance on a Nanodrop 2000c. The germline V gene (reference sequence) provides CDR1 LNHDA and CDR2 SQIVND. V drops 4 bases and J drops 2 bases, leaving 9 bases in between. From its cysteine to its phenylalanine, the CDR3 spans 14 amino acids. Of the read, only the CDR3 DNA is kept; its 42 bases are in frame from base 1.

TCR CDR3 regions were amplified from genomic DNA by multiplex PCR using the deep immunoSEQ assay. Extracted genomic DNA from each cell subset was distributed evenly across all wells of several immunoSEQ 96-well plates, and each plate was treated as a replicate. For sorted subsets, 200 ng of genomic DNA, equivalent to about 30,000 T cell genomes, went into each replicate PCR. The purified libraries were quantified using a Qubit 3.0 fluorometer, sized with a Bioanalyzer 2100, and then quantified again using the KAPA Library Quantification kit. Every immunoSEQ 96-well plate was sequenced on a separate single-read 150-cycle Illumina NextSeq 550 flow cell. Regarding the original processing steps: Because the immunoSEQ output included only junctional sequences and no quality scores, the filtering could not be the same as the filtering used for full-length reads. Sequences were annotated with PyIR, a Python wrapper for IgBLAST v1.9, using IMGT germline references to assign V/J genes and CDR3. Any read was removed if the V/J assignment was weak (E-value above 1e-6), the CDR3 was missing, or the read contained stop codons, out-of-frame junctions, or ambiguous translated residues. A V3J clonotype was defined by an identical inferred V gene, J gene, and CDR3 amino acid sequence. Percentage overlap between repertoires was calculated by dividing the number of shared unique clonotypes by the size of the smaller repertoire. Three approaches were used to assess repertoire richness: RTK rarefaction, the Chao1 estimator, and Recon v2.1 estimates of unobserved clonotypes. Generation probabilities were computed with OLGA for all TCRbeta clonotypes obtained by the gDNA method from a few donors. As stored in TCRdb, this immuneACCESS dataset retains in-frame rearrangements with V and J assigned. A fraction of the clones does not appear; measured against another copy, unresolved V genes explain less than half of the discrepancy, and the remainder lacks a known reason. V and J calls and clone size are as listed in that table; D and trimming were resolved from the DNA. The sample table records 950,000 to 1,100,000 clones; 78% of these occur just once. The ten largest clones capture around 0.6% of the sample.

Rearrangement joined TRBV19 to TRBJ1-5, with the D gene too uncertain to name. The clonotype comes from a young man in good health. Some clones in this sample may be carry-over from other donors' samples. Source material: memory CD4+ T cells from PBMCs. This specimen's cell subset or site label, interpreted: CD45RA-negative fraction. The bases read TGTGCCAGTAGTAACTCCCTCGGCAATCAGCCCCAGCATTTT. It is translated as CASSNSLGNQPQHF.